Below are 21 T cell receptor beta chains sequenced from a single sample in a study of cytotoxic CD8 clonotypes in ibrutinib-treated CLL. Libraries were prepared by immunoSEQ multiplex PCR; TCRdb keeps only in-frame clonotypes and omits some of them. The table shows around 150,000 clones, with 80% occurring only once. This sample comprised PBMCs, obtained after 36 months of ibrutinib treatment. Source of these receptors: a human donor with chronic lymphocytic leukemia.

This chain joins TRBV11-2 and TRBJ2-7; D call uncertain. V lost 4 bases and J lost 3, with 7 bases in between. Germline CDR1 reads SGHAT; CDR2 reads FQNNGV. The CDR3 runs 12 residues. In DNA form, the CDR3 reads TGTGCCAGCAGCTCGAACAACTACGAGCAGTACTTC. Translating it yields CASSSNNYEQYF.

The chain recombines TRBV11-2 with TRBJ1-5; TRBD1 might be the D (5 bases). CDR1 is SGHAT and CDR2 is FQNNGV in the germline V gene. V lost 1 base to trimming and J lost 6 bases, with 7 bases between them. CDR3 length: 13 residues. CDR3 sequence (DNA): TGTGCCAGCAGCTTAGCGGGGACTCAGCCCCAGCATTTT. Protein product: CASSLAGTQPQHF.

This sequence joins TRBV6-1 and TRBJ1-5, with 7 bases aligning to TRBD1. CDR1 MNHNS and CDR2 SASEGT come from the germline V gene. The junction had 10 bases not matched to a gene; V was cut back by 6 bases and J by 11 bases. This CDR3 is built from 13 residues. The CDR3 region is CASSPIPGQTQHF. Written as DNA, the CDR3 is TGTGCCAGCAGCCCGATACCGGGACAGACCCAGCATTTT.

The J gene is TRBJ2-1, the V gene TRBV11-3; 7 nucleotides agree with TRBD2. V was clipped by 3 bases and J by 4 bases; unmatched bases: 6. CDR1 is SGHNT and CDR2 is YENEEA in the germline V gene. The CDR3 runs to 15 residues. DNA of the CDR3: TGTGCCAGCAGCTTTAGGGAGGGTCGGTACAATGAGCAGTTCTTC. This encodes CASSFREGRYNEQFF.

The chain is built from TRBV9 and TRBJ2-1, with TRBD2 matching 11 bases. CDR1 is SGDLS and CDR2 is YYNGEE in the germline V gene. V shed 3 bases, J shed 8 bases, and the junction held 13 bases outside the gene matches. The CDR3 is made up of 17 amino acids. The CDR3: CASSGVTSGSRVHEQFF. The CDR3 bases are TGTGCCAGCAGCGGCGTTACTAGCGGGAGCAGGGTACATGAGCAGTTCTTC. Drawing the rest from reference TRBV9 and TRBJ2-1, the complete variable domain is DSGVTQTPKHLITATGQRVTLRCSPRSGDLSVYWYQQSLDQGLQFLIQYYNGEERAKGNILERFSAQQFPDLHSELNLSSLELGDSALYFCASSGVTSGSRVHEQFFGPGTRLTVL.

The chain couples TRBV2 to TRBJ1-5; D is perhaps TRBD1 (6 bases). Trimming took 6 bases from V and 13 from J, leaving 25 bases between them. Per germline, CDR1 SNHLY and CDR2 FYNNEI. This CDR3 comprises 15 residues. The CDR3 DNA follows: TGTGCCAGCAGCCCAGCGTTAAGTGTAATGACAGGACAGCATTTT. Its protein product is CASSPALSVMTGQHF.

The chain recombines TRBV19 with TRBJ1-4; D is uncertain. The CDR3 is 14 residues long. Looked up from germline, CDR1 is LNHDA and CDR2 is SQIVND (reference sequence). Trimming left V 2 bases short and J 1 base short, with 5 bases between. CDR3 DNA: TGTGCCAGTAGTATATGGGGAACTAATGAAAAACTGTTTTTT. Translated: CASSIWGTNEKLFF.

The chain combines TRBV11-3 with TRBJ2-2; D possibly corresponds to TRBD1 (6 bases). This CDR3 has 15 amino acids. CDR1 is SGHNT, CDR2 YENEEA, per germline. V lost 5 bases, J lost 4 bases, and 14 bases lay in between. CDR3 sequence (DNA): TGTGCCAGCAGCCGGACCGGGACAACCACCGGGGAGCTGTTTTTT. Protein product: CASSRTGTTTGELFF.

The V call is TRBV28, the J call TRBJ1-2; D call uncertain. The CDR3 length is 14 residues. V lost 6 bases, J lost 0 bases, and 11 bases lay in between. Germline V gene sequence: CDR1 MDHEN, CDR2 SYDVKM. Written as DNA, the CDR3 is TGTGCCAGCAGCCTCACAGTAGCTAACTATGGCTACACCTTC. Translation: CASSLTVANYGYTF.

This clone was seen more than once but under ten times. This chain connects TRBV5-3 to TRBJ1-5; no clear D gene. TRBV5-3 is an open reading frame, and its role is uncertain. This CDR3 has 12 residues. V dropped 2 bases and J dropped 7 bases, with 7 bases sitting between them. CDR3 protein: CARSFFVQPQHF. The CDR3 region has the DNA TGTGCCAGAAGCTTTTTCGTCCAGCCCCAGCATTTT.

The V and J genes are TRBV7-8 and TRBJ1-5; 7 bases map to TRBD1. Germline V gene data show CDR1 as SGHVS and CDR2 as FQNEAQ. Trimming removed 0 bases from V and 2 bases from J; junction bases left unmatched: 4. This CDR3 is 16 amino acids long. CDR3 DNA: TGTGCCAGCAGCTTAGCCCCCGGACAGGGCAATCAGCCCCAGCATTTT. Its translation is CASSLAPGQGNQPQHF.

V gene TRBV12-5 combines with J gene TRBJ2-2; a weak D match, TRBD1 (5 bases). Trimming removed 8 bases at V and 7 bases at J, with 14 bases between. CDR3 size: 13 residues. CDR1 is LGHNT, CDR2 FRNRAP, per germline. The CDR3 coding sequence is TGTGCTAGTACTGGACAACACAGCGGGGAGCTGTTTTTT. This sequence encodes CASTGQHSGELFF.

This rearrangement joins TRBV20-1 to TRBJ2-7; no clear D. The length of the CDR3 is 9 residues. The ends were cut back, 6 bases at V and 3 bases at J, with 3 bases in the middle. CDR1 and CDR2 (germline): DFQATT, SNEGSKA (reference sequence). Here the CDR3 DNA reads TGCAGTGCAAACTACGAGCAGTACTTC. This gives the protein CSANYEQYF.

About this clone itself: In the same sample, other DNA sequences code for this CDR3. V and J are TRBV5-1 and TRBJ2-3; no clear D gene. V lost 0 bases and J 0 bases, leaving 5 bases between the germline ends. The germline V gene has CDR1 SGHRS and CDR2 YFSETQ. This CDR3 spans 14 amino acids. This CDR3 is CASSLALSTDTQYF. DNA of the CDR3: TGCGCCAGCAGCTTGGCCCTAAGCACAGATACGCAGTATTTT.

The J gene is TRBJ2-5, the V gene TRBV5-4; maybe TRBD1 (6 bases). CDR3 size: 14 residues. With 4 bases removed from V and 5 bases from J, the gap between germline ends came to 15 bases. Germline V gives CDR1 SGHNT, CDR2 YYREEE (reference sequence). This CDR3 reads CASSLGSGEETQYF. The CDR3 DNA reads TGTGCCAGCAGCCTGGGTTCAGGGGAGGAGACCCAGTACTTC. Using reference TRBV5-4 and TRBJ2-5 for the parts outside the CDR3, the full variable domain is ETGVTQSPTHLIKTRGQQVTLRCSSQSGHNTVSWYQQALGQGPQFIFQYYREEENGRGNFPPRFSGLQFPNYSSELNVNALELDDSALYLCASSLGSGEETQYFGPGTRLLVL.

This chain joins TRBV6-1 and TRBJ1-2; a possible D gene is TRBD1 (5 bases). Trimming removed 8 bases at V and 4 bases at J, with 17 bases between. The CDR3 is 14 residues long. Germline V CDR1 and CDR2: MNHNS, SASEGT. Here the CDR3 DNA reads TGTGCCAGCCGCCTGGGACCGATCGTCTATGGCTACACCTTC. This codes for CASRLGPIVYGYTF.

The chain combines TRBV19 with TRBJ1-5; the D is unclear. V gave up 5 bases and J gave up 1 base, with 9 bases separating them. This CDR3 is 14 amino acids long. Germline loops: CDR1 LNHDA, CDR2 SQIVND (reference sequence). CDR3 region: CASSLKGSNQPQHF. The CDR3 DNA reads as TGTGCCAGTAGTTTAAAAGGCAGCAATCAGCCCCAGCATTTT.

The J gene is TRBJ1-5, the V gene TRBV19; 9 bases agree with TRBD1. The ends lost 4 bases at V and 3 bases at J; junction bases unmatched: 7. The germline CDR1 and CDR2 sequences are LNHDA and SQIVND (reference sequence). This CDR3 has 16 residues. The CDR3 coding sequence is TGTGCCAGTAGTACCCGGACAGGGGTGAACAATCAGCCCCAGCATTTT. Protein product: CASSTRTGVNNQPQHF. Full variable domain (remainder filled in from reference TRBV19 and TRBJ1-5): DGGITQSPKYLFRKEGQNVTLSCEQNLNHDAMYWYRQDPGQGLRLIYYSQIVNDFQKGDIAEGYSVSREKKESFPLTVTSAQKNPTAFYLCASSTRTGVNNQPQHFGDGTRLSIL.

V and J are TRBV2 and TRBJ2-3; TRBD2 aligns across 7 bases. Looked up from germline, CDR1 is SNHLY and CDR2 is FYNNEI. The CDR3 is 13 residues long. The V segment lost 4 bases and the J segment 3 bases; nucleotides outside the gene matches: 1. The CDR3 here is CASSGEGTDTQYF. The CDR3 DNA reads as TGTGCCAGCAGTGGGGAGGGAACAGATACGCAGTATTTT.

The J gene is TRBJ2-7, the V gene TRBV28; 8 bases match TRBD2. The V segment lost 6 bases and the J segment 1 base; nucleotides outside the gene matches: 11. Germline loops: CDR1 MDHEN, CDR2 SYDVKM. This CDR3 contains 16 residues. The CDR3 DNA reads TGTGCCAGCAGCCCCCGGGGGGGCGGGAGGTCCTACGAGCAGTACTTC. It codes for CASSPRGGGRSYEQYF.

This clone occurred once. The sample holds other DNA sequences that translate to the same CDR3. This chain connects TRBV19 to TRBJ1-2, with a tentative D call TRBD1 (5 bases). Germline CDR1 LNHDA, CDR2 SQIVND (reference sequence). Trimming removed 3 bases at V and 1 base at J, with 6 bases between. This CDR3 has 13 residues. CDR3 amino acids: CASSIGGNYGYTF. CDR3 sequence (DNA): TGTGCCAGTAGTATCGGGGGTAACTATGGCTACACCTTC. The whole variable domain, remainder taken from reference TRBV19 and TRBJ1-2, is DGGITQSPKYLFRKEGQNVTLSCEQNLNHDAMYWYRQDPGQGLRLIYYSQIVNDFQKGDIAEGYSVSREKKESFPLTVTSAQKNPTAFYLCASSIGGNYGYTFGSGTRLTVV.